Listed below are T cell receptor beta chains from one sample, sequenced in a study of T cells in Graves' hyperthyroidism and ophthalmopathy. TCRdb re-called the multiplex PCR reads through MiXCR, storing one row per CDR3 protein. This sample yields more than 500,000 distinct CDR3 sequences, of which 16% are seen a single time; about 29% belongs to the top ten. The specimen was blood. The receptors derive from a woman in her thirties with Graves' ophthalmopathy. Both conserved end residues are part of each CDR3. The order of the fields is J gene, clone size, D gene, V gene, CDR3 protein, CDR3 DNA. A D gene is named only where the DNA matches it firmly. Only part of the rows carry a size: once, few, many, or a class if the clone is expanded.

J: TRBJ2-7; size: few; D: TRBD1; V: TRBV12-3/TRBV12-4; CDR3: CASTRTGSYEQYF; DNA: TGTGCCAGCACCCGGACAGGATCCTACGAGCAGTACTTC
J: TRBJ2-5; size: many; D: -; V: TRBV2; CDR3: CASSEGPLETQYF; DNA: TGTGCCAGCAGTGAGGGACCTTTAGAGACCCAGTACTTC
J: TRBJ2-1; size: few; D: -; V: TRBV6-5; CDR3: CASSYPPHGSEQFF; DNA: TGTGCCAGCAGTTACCCCCCCCATGGAAGTGAGCAGTTCTTC
J: TRBJ2-7; size: -; D: -; V: TRBV15; CDR3: CATSRDQSLGGEQYF; DNA: TGTGCCACCAGCAGAGATCAATCCCTCGGTGGCGAGCAGTACTTC
J: TRBJ2-5; size: -; D: TRBD2; V: TRBV27; CDR3: CASSSILARLAGGGETQYF; DNA: TGTGCCAGCAGTTCCATCTTAGCGAGACTAGCGGGAGGGGGTGAGACCCAGTACTTC
J: TRBJ2-3; size: many; D: TRBD2; V: TRBV7-2; CDR3: CASSSREGRGTQYF; DNA: TGTGCCAGCAGCTCAAGGGAGGGAAGGGGTACGCAGTATTTT
J: TRBJ2-7; size: -; D: -; V: TRBV5-6; CDR3: CASSLGGGTSFYEQYF; DNA: TGTGCCAGCAGCTTGGGGGGGGGCACTTCTTTTTACGAGCAGTACTTC
J: TRBJ1-4; size: many; D: TRBD1; V: TRBV20-1; CDR3: CSASPRTGSSQNEKLFF; DNA: TGCAGTGCTAGCCCCAGGACAGGGAGCAGTCAGAATGAAAAACTGTTTTTT
J: TRBJ2-1; size: many; D: TRBD2; V: TRBV30; CDR3: CAWSVGLAGINEQFF; DNA: TGTGCCTGGAGTGTAGGCCTAGCGGGAATTAATGAGCAGTTCTTC
J: TRBJ2-1; size: few; D: TRBD2; V: TRBV19; CDR3: CASSHQREPYEQFF; DNA: TGTGCCAGTAGTCATCAGCGGGAGCCCTATGAGCAGTTCTTC
J: TRBJ2-3; size: few; D: TRBD2; V: TRBV2; CDR3: CASSELYGTSGRKGSDTQYF; DNA: TGTGCCAGCAGTGAGCTGTACGGGACTAGCGGGAGAAAGGGCTCAGATACGCAGTATTTT
J: TRBJ1-4; size: few; D: TRBD1; V: TRBV7-9; CDR3: CASSLAGTGFGEKLFF; DNA: TGTGCCAGCAGCTTAGCGGGGACAGGGTTTGGTGAAAAACTGTTTTTT
J: TRBJ2-3; size: -; D: TRBD2; V: TRBV27; CDR3: CASSLSAGVSATQYF; DNA: TGTGCCAGCAGTTTATCAGCGGGAGTGTCAGCTACGCAGTATTTT
J: TRBJ1-1; size: -; D: -; V: TRBV29-1; CDR3: CSVEVRLEAFF; DNA: TGCAGCGTTGAAGTACGGCTTGAAGCTTTCTTT
J: TRBJ2-5; size: many; D: TRBD2; V: TRBV7-9; CDR3: CASSDSGRASLETQYF; DNA: TGTGCCAGCAGCGATAGCGGGAGGGCCTCACTTGAGACCCAGTACTTC
J: TRBJ2-2; size: -; D: TRBD1; V: TRBV7-9; CDR3: CASSGPGTANTGELFF; DNA: TGTGCCAGCAGCGGACCCGGGACAGCGAACACCGGGGAGCTGTTTTTT
J: TRBJ2-5; size: -; D: -; V: TRBV29-1; CDR3: CSVEEPLARETQYF; DNA: TGCAGCGTTGAAGAGCCGCTAGCGCGAGAGACCCAGTACTTC
J: TRBJ1-2; size: many; D: TRBD1; V: TRBV28; CDR3: CASSLSDRGYGYTF; DNA: TGTGCCAGCAGTTTGTCGGACAGGGGCTATGGCTACACCTTC
J: TRBJ1-5; size: many; D: -; V: TRBV20-1; CDR3: CSAREDSHNQPQHF; DNA: TGCAGTGCTAGAGAGGACTCGCACAATCAGCCCCAGCATTTT
J: TRBJ1-1; size: many; D: -; V: TRBV12-3/TRBV12-4; CDR3: CASTAGTLMNTEAFF; DNA: TGTGCCAGCACAGCAGGGACCCTCATGAACACTGAAGCTTTCTTT
J: TRBJ2-7; size: -; D: -; V: TRBV5-1; CDR3: CASSLRDGGSYEQYF; DNA: TGCGCCAGCAGCTTACGGGACGGTGGCTCCTACGAGCAGTACTTC
J: TRBJ1-1; size: few; D: -; V: TRBV19; CDR3: CASSFREVNTEAFF; DNA: TGTGCCAGTAGTTTCAGGGAAGTGAACACTGAAGCTTTCTTT
J: TRBJ1-1; size: few; D: -; V: TRBV6-2/TRBV6-3; CDR3: CASSYGQLGGTNEAFF; DNA: TGTGCCAGCAGTTACGGACAGCTTGGGGGAACCAATGAAGCTTTCTTT
J: TRBJ2-6; size: many; D: -; V: TRBV11-2; CDR3: CASSFRSGANVLTF; DNA: TGTGCCAGCAGCTTCCGCTCTGGGGCCAACGTCCTGACTTTC
J: TRBJ2-1; size: -; D: -; V: TRBV28; CDR3: CVSSFSWGTQFF; DNA: TGTGTCAGCAGTTTTTCCTGGGGGACGCAGTTCTTC
J: TRBJ2-1; size: -; D: -; V: TRBV5-1; CDR3: CASRFQGIRDNEQFF; DNA: TGCGCCAGCAGATTCCAGGGGATACGAGACAATGAGCAGTTCTTC
J: TRBJ1-5; size: many; D: -; V: TRBV7-2; CDR3: CASSSGPSGQPQHF; DNA: TGTGCCAGCAGCTCAGGGCCTTCGGGTCAGCCCCAGCATTTT
J: TRBJ2-1; size: many; D: TRBD2; V: TRBV12-3/TRBV12-4; CDR3: CASSSSAGVNEQFF; DNA: TGTGCCAGCAGTTCATCAGCGGGAGTCAATGAGCAGTTCTTC
J: TRBJ1-5; size: many; D: -; V: TRBV20-1; CDR3: CSANLGRGNQPQHF; DNA: TGCAGTGCTAATTTAGGCAGGGGCAATCAGCCCCAGCATTTT
J: TRBJ2-7; size: few; D: TRBD2; V: TRBV19; CDR3: CASSIATSGSWTHEQYF; DNA: TGTGCCAGTAGTATAGCGACCAGCGGGAGCTGGACCCACGAGCAGTACTTC
J: TRBJ1-5; size: -; D: -; V: TRBV29-1; CDR3: CSVYGNSNQPQHF; DNA: TGCAGCGTTTATGGTAATAGCAATCAGCCCCAGCATTTT
J: TRBJ2-7; size: many; D: -; V: TRBV3-2; CDR3: CASSQGGPRSYEQYF; DNA: TGTGCCAGCAGCCAAGGGGGACCTCGCTCCTACGAGCAGTACTTC
J: TRBJ2-1; size: -; D: -; V: TRBV29-1; CDR3: CSSWDTLGRNNEQFF; DNA: TGCAGCTCCTGGGACACCCTGGGGCGAAACAATGAGCAGTTCTTC
J: TRBJ1-4; size: many; D: -; V: TRBV18; CDR3: CASSPRGGDEKLFF; DNA: TGTGCCAGCTCACCGAGGGGAGGCGATGAAAAACTGTTTTTT
J: TRBJ2-3; size: -; D: -; V: TRBV7-3; CDR3: CASSFGPPDRDTQYF; DNA: TGTGCCAGCAGCTTTGGTCCCCCGGACCGAGATACGCAGTATTTT
J: TRBJ1-1; size: many; D: -; V: TRBV28; CDR3: CASSIPSTGSSEAFF; DNA: TGTGCCAGCAGTATCCCTTCGACAGGTAGCTCTGAAGCTTTCTTT
J: TRBJ2-1; size: -; D: TRBD2; V: TRBV6-2/TRBV6-3; CDR3: CASSYSSLAGVVYNEQFF; DNA: TGTGCCAGCAGTTACTCCTCTCTAGCGGGAGTGGTCTACAATGAGCAGTTCTTC
J: TRBJ2-7; size: -; D: -; V: TRBV20-1; CDR3: CSATWTAREQYF; DNA: TGCAGTGCGACCTGGACAGCCCGCGAGCAGTACTTC
J: TRBJ2-7; size: once; D: -; V: TRBV20-1; CDR3: CSADGLPGSYEQYF; DNA: TGCAGTGCTGATGGCCTCCCCGGCTCCTACGAGCAGTACTTC
J: TRBJ2-5; size: many; D: TRBD1; V: TRBV20-1; CDR3: CSAPPTGDETQYF; DNA: TGCAGTGCCCCCCCAACAGGGGACGAGACCCAGTACTTC
J: TRBJ1-1; size: many; D: -; V: TRBV18; CDR3: CASSPWAQGSPVTEAFF; DNA: TGTGCCAGCTCACCCTGGGCGCAGGGGTCTCCTGTCACTGAAGCTTTCTTT
J: TRBJ2-5; size: -; D: -; V: TRBV20-1; CDR3: CSAGGNLGPSETQYF; DNA: TGCAGTGCTGGCGGGAACTTAGGCCCCTCGGAGACCCAGTACTTC
J: TRBJ2-1; size: -; D: -; V: TRBV12-3/TRBV12-4; CDR3: CASSYLINEQFF; DNA: TGTGCCAGCAGTTATCTCATCAATGAGCAGTTCTTC
J: TRBJ1-1; size: many; D: TRBD1; V: TRBV3-1; CDR3: CASRRQGPEGTEAFF; DNA: TGTGCCAGCAGGCGACAGGGGCCAGAGGGCACTGAAGCTTTCTTT
J: TRBJ2-3; size: many; D: TRBD1; V: TRBV5-8; CDR3: CASSPGQITDTQYF; DNA: TGTGCCAGCAGCCCGGGACAGATCACAGATACGCAGTATTTT
J: TRBJ2-7; size: few; D: -; V: TRBV27; CDR3: CASSFSGGTEQYF; DNA: TGTGCCAGCAGTTTTTCTGGAGGCACCGAGCAGTACTTC
J: TRBJ2-1; size: -; D: TRBD2; V: TRBV7-2; CDR3: CASSWTSGRTYNEQFF; DNA: TGTGCCAGCAGCTGGACTAGCGGGAGGACCTACAATGAGCAGTTCTTC
J: TRBJ2-5; size: many; D: -; V: TRBV12-3/TRBV12-4; CDR3: CASSLRRRQETQYF; DNA: TGTGCCAGCAGTTTAAGGCGAAGACAAGAGACCCAGTACTTC
J: TRBJ1-1; size: many; D: TRBD1; V: TRBV2; CDR3: CASRGDSLRTEAFF; DNA: TGTGCCAGCAGGGGGGACAGCCTCAGGACTGAAGCTTTCTTT
J: TRBJ1-5; size: many; D: TRBD1; V: TRBV20-1; CDR3: CSARTGGDQPQHF; DNA: TGCAGTGCGAGGACAGGGGGAGATCAGCCCCAGCATTTT
J: TRBJ2-7; size: -; D: TRBD1; V: TRBV12-3/TRBV12-4; CDR3: CASSFYGTGESEQYF; DNA: TGTGCCAGCAGTTTTTACGGGACAGGGGAATCCGAGCAGTACTTC
J: TRBJ2-7; size: many; D: -; V: TRBV30; CDR3: CAWSLGTLAYEQYF; DNA: TGTGCCTGGAGTCTAGGGACCTTAGCCTACGAGCAGTACTTC
J: TRBJ2-2; size: -; D: -; V: TRBV4-3; CDR3: CASSQDFRADTGELFF; DNA: TGCGCCAGCAGCCAAGATTTCAGAGCTGACACCGGGGAGCTGTTTTTT
J: TRBJ2-1; size: -; D: -; V: TRBV18; CDR3: CASSPGVGYSYNEQFF; DNA: TGTGCCAGCTCACCAGGTGTGGGCTACTCCTACAATGAGCAGTTCTTC
J: TRBJ2-5; size: many; D: TRBD1; V: TRBV6-2/TRBV6-3; CDR3: CASSFRVSVAGQGPETQYF; DNA: TGTGCCAGCAGTTTCCGGGTATCGGTGGCGGGACAGGGACCAGAGACCCAGTACTTC
J: TRBJ2-1; size: many; D: -; V: TRBV7-2; CDR3: CASSFAGREQFF; DNA: TGTGCCAGCAGCTTCGCGGGGAGGGAGCAGTTCTTC
J: TRBJ2-7; size: few; D: -; V: TRBV6-1; CDR3: CASKSIAEYEQYF; DNA: TGTGCCAGCAAGAGTATAGCCGAGTACGAGCAGTACTTC